These T cell receptor beta chains were read from a single sample in a study of CD8+CD57+ T cells in acquired aplastic anemia. TCRdb redid the calling of the reads with MiXCR, one entry per CDR3 protein. The sample contains over 100,000 distinct CDR3 sequences, 41% of which appear only once. The sequencing input was sorted CD4+, CD8+, or CD8+CD57+ T cells (not recorded which) from PBMCs. These receptors all come from a human donor in good health, serving as a control. Both conserved end residues are part of each CDR3. A D gene is named only where the DNA matches it firmly. Expanded clones are given a class, and other clones once, few, many or no size at all.

TRBV7-9,TRBJ2-5,.,TRBD2,TGTGCCAGCAGGCCGGGACTAGCGAACGAGACCCAGTACTTC,CASRPGLANETQYF
TRBV4-2,TRBJ2-1,many,TRBD2,TGTGCCAGCAGCCGTACCTCCGGGACTAGCGGGAGTAGCCATGAGCAGTTCTTC,CASSRTSGTSGSSHEQFF
TRBV7-8,TRBJ1-4,many,.,TGTGCCAGCAGCCGATTCCGGGACACTGCAACTAATGAAAAACTGTTTTTT,CASSRFRDTATNEKLFF
TRBV12-3/TRBV12-4,TRBJ2-7,many,TRBD1,TGTGCCAGCAGTTTTGGGACAGGAAGGTACGAGCAGTACTTC,CASSFGTGRYEQYF
TRBV10-3,TRBJ2-7,few,.,TGTGCCATCAGTGTGGGTGACAGCTACGGGCAGTACTTC,CAISVGDSYGQYF
TRBV11-3,TRBJ2-4,many,TRBD2,TGTGCCAGCAGCTCTACCCCGACTAGCGGGGTTCAGTACTTC,CASSSTPTSGVQYF
TRBV20-1,TRBJ1-6,.,.,TGCAGTGCTATAGTGGTGAGCTCCTATAATTCACCCCTCCACTTT,CSAIVVSSYNSPLHF
TRBV20-1,TRBJ1-2,many,.,TGCAGTGCTAGTCCCCAGCCCCGAGGCTACACCTTC,CSASPQPRGYTF
TRBV7-7,TRBJ1-1,.,.,TGTGCTAGCAGCTTAGGGGAGGGTACTGAAGCTTTCTTT,CASSLGEGTEAFF
TRBV6-1,TRBJ2-5,.,.,TGTGCCAGCAGTGAACAGTACCAAGAGACCCAGTACTTC,CASSEQYQETQYF
TRBV19,TRBJ1-2,.,.,TGTGCCAGTAGATGGGGGATATCTGGAAACACCTTC,CASRWGISGNTF
TRBV11-2,TRBJ2-1,.,TRBD2,TGTGCCAGCAGCCGAGGGACAGCGGGGGGGCCTAGTGAGCAGTTCTTC,CASSRGTAGGPSEQFF
TRBV18,TRBJ1-2,.,.,TGTGCCAGCTCCCGCGACAGATCGCTTTCTTATGGCTACACCTTC,CASSRDRSLSYGYTF
TRBV19,TRBJ2-7,.,.,TGTGCCAGTAGTAACCTACAGGGTTACGAGCAGTACTTC,CASSNLQGYEQYF
TRBV4-2,TRBJ1-1,few,.,TGTGCCAGCAGCCCCCAACCGAACACTGAAGCTTTCTTT,CASSPQPNTEAFF
TRBV18,TRBJ2-5,many,.,TGTGCCAGCTCACTGACCTGGAGGCAAGAGACCCAGTACTTC,CASSLTWRQETQYF
TRBV27,TRBJ1-2,.,TRBD1,TGTGCCAGCAGTGCCACCGGGACAGTTCTCTATGGCTACACCTTC,CASSATGTVLYGYTF
TRBV12-3/TRBV12-4,TRBJ1-2,many,.,TGTGCCAGCAGGTCCGGGTCGGGTGGCTACACCTTC,CASRSGSGGYTF
TRBV20-1,TRBJ1-1,many,.,TGCAGTGCTAGGGATTTAAGGGCGACTGAAGCTTTCTTT,CSARDLRATEAFF
TRBV29-1,TRBJ2-7,many,.,TGCAGCGTGGGGGACACGTACTACGAGCAGTACTTC,CSVGDTYYEQYF
TRBV5-5,TRBJ2-2,.,.,TGTGCCAGCAGCTTATATACTTACACCGGGGAGCTGTTTTTT,CASSLYTYTGELFF
TRBV7-8,TRBJ2-7,once,TRBD1,TGTGCCAGCACCCCGGGACAGAGATACGAGCAGTACTTC,CASTPGQRYEQYF
TRBV20-1,TRBJ2-1,.,TRBD2,TGCAGTGTTGATTTAGGGCGGGAGCTCCGTGAGCAGTTCTTC,CSVDLGRELREQFF
TRBV20-1,TRBJ2-1,many,.,TGCAGTGCTAGAGATCCTTTCGGGAGCTCCTACAATGAGCAGTTCTTC,CSARDPFGSSYNEQFF
TRBV2,TRBJ2-3,many,.,TGTGCCAGCAGTGATGGTAGAGGCACAGATACGCAGTATTTT,CASSDGRGTDTQYF
TRBV6-5,TRBJ2-5,many,.,TGTGCCAGCAGCCCGGGGCGTGTTAAGGCCCAGTACTTC,CASSPGRVKAQYF